This T cell receptor (beta chain) was identified during a study of cytomegalovirus exposure and HLA in healthy donors. Study results and caveats: In an earlier analysis, most TCR beta V segments were productive about 87% or about 30% of the time. The records held CMV serostatus as the only immune exposure information.

PCR used 60 Vbeta primers and 13 Jbeta primers. Sequencing was performed with immunoSEQ multiplex PCR; in TCRdb, only in-frame clones are kept and a portion is missing. The table lists roughly 200,000 clones, around three quarters of them singletons. On this clone itself: As yet, its antigen is unknown.

Donors were nominally healthy when sampled, though unrecorded immune exposures were likely. With 2 bases clipped from V and 0 bases from J, the junction kept 13 bases outside the gene matches. This CDR3 spans 20 amino acids. Per the germline V gene, CDR1 is MNHNS and CDR2 is SASEGT. This receptor was obtained from a man aged 25-40 years in good health and CMV-seronegative. The chain couples TRBV6-1 to TRBJ2-6; 7 positions agree with TRBD1. The sequencing sample was made of PBMCs. In nucleotides, the CDR3 is TGTGCCAGCAGTGAAAGGGGTTTTAGGGGGCGCCCCTCTGGGGCCAACGTCCTGACTTTC. Protein product: CASSERGFRGRPSGANVLTF.